One sample yielded the 9 T cell receptor beta chains listed below, sequenced in a study of neoadjuvant anti-PD-1 for oral cavity cancer. Sample time point: after neoadjuvant nivolumab, at surgical resection. This table comes from immunoSEQ multiplex PCR, and its TCRdb copy is limited to in-frame clones, with some not included. The sample records some 15,000 clones, roughly two fifths being singletons. Sequenced here: tumor tissue, sampled after nivolumab (anti-PD-1) treatment. These TCRs come from a person aged 40 to 85 with oral cavity squamous cell carcinoma.

The gene calls are TRBV2 and TRBJ1-4; possibly TRBD1 for D (6 bases). The CDR3 is made up of 15 amino acids. Germline V gives CDR1 SNHLY, CDR2 FYNNEI. The V gene lost 2 bases and the J gene lost 3 bases, with 10 bases spanning the gap. The CDR3 sequence: CASSELTGANEKLFF. The CDR3 nucleotides are TGTGCCAGCAGTGAACTGACAGGAGCTAATGAAAAACTGTTTTTT.

The V and J genes are TRBV7-9 and TRBJ2-1, with D tentatively TRBD1 (6 bases). The length of the CDR3 is 14 residues. Germline CDR1 is SEHNR and CDR2 is FQNEAQ (reference sequence). V was shortened by 4 bases and J by 6 bases, with 13 bases between the two germline ends. The CDR3: CASSSRGRGNEQFF. The CDR3 DNA reads as TGTGCCAGCAGCTCCCGAGGCAGGGGCAATGAGCAGTTCTTC.

The chain is built from TRBV7-2 and TRBJ2-1; D unresolved. Trimming cost V 1 base and J 9 bases, with 10 bases left between them. The CDR3 spans 13 residues. Looked up from germline, CDR1 is SGHTA and CDR2 is FQGNSA. CDR3 in amino acids: CASSLVARVEQFF. The CDR3 coding sequence is TGTGCCAGCAGCTTAGTCGCAAGGGTTGAGCAGTTCTTC.

The rearrangement uses TRBV6-1 and TRBJ2-2; possibly TRBD1 for D (5 bases). Germline-derived CDR1 and CDR2 are MNHNS and SASEGT. CDR3 length equals 14 residues. V dropped 5 bases and J dropped 0 bases, with 7 bases sitting between them. The CDR3 loop is CASSKDTNTGELFF. CDR3 DNA: TGTGCCAGCAGTAAGGACACGAACACCGGGGAGCTGTTTTTT.

V usage is TRBV30 and J usage is TRBJ1-2, with D hard to call. Germline-derived CDR1 and CDR2 are GTSNPN and SVGIG (reference sequence). V dropped 2 bases and J dropped 8 bases, with 12 bases sitting between them. CDR3 length: 12 residues. DNA for the CDR3: TGTGCCTGGAGTTACCAGTCTGGCGGCTACACCTTC. Protein sequence: CAWSYQSGGYTF.

The chain couples TRBV7-9 to TRBJ1-4; no firm D call. V lost 4 bases and J lost 7, with 7 bases in between. Germline CDR1 reads SEHNR; CDR2 reads FQNEAQ (reference sequence). The CDR3 covers 12 residues. The CDR3 DNA sequence: TGTGCCAGCAGCTACCTAATTGAAAAACTGTTTTTT. This codes for CASSYLIEKLFF.

This clone was found a few times. The genes are TRBV10-3 and TRBJ2-1, with D uncertain. The V and J ends lost 0 bases and 9 bases respectively, with 9 bases between them. Germline V gene lookup returns CDR1 ENHRY and CDR2 SYGVKD. The CDR3 length is 13 residues. This chain's CDR3 is CAISESSLVEQFF. The CDR3 DNA sequence: TGTGCCATCAGTGAGTCTTCGCTGGTTGAGCAGTTCTTC.

The chain links TRBV7-2 to TRBJ2-2, with no clear D. Germline values: CDR1 SGHTA, CDR2 FQGNSA. V was trimmed by 6 bases and J by 4 bases, leaving 6 bases between them. CDR3 length: 12 residues. The CDR3 DNA is TGTGCCAGCAGTCCTAGCACCGGGGAGCTGTTTTTT. Protein product: CASSPSTGELFF.

This clone was counted once. The genes are TRBV6-5 and TRBJ1-1; 12 bases align to TRBD1. Per the germline V gene, CDR1 is MNHEY and CDR2 is SVGAGI. With 5 bases clipped from V and 7 bases from J, the junction kept 5 bases outside the gene matches. CDR3 length: 14 amino acids. The CDR3 spells CASSPWDRGLEAFF. The CDR3 DNA is TGTGCCAGCAGTCCCTGGGACAGGGGGCTTGAAGCTTTCTTT.